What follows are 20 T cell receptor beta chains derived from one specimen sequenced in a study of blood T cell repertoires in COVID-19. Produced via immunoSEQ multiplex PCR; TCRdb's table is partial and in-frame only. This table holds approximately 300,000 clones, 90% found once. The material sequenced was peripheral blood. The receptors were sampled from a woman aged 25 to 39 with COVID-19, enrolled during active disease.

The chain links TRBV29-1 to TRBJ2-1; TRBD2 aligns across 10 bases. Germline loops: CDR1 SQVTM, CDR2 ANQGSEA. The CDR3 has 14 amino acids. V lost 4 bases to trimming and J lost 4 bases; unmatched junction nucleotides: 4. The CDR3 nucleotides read TGCAGCGTTGCGTTAGCGGGAGGATACAATGAGCAGTTCTTC. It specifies CSVALAGGYNEQFF.

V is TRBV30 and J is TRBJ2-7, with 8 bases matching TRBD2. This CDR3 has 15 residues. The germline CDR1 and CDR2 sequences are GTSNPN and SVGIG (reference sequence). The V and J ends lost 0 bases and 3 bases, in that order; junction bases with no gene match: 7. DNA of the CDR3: TGTGCCTGGAGTGTCCGGCGACTAGCGCTCTACGAGCAGTACTTC. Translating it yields CAWSVRRLALYEQYF.

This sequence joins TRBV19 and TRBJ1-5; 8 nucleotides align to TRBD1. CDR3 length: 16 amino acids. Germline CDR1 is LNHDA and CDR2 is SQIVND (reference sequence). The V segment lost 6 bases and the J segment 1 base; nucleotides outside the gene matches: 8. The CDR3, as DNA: TGTGCCAGTAGGGACCGGGACAGGTCGAGCAATCAGCCCCAGCATTTT. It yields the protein CASRDRDRSSNQPQHF.

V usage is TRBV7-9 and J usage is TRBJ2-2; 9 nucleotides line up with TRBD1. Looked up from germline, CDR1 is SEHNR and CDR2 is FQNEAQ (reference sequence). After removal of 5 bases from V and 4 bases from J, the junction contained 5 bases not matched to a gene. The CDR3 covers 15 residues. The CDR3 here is CASSPGTGTTGELFF. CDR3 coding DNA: TGTGCCAGCAGCCCCGGGACAGGGACCACCGGGGAGCTGTTTTTT. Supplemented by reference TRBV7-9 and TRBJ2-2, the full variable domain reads DTGVSQNPRHKITKRGQNVTFRCDPISEHNRLYWYRQTLGQGPEFLTYFQNEAQLEKSRLLSDRFSAERPKGSFSTLEIQRTEQGDSAMYLCASSPGTGTTGELFFGEGSRLTVL.

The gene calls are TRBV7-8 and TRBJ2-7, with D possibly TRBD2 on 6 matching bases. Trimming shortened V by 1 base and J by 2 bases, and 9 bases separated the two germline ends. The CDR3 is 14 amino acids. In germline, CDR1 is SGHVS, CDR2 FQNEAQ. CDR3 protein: CASSLEGGAYEQYF. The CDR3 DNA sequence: TGTGCCAGCAGCTTAGAAGGCGGGGCCTACGAGCAGTACTTC.

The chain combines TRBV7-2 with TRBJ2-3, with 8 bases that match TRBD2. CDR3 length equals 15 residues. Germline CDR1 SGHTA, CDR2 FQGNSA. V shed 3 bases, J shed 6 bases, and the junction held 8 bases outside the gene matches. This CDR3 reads CASSLGTSVTDTQYF. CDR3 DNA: TGTGCCAGCAGCTTGGGGACTAGTGTAACCGATACGCAGTATTTT. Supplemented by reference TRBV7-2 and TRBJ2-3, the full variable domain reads GAGVSQSPSNKVTEKGKDVELRCDPISGHTALYWYRQSLGQGLEFLIYFQGNSAPDKSGLPSDRFSAERTGGSVSTLTIQRTQQEDSAVYLCASSLGTSVTDTQYFGPGTRLTVL.

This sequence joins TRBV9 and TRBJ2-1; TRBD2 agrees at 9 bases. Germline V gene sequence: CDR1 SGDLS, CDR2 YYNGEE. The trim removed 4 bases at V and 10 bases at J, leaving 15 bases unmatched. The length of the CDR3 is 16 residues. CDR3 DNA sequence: TGTGCCAGCAGCCCCCTGGCGGGAGGGGGCGTGGGGGAGCAGTTCTTC. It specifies CASSPLAGGGVGEQFF. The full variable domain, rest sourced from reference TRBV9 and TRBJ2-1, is DSGVTQTPKHLITATGQRVTLRCSPRSGDLSVYWYQQSLDQGLQFLIQYYNGEERAKGNILERFSAQQFPDLHSELNLSSLELGDSALYFCASSPLAGGGVGEQFFGPGTRLTVL.

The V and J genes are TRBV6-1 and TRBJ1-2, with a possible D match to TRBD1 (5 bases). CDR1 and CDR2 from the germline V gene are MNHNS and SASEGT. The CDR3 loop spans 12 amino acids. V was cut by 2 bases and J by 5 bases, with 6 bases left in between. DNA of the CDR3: TGTGCCAGCAGTGAATCAGGGTATGGCTACACCTTC. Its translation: CASSESGYGYTF.

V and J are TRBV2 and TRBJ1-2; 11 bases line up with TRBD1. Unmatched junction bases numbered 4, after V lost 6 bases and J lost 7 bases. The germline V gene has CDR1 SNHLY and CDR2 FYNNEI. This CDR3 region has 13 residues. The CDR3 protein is CASSSDRGLGYTF. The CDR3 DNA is TGTGCCAGCAGCTCGGACAGGGGGCTTGGCTACACCTTC.

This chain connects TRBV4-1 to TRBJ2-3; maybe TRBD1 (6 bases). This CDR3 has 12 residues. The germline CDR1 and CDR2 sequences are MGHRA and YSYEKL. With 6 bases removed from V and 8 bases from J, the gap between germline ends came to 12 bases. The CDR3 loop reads CASRTGMGTQYF. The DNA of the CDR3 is TGCGCCAGCAGGACAGGAATGGGTACGCAGTATTTT.

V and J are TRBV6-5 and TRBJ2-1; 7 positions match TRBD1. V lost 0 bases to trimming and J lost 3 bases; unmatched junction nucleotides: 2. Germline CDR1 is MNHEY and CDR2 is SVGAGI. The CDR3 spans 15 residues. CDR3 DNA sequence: TGTGCCAGCAGTTACTCCGGGACAGTCTACAATGAGCAGTTCTTC. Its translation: CASSYSGTVYNEQFF.

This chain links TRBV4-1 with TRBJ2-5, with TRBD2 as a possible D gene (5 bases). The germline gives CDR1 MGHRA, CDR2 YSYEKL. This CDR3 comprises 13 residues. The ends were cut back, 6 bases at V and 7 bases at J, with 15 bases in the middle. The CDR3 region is CASSRTAEGTQYF. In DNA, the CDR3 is TGCGCCAGCAGTCGGACGGCCGAGGGGACCCAGTACTTC.

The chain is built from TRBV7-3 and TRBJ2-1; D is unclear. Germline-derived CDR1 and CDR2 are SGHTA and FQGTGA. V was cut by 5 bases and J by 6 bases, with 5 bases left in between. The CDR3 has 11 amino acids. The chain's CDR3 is CASSHSNEQFF. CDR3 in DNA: TGTGCCAGCAGCCACAGCAATGAGCAGTTCTTC.

The CDR3 DNA sequence: TGTGCCAGCACCAAGGAGCTAGCGGGAATCACCGGGGAGCTGTTTTTT. It yields the protein CASTKELAGITGELFF. This chain joins TRBV16 and TRBJ2-2, with 9 bases lining up with TRBD2. After removal of 7 bases from V and 4 bases from J, the junction contained 10 bases not matched to a gene. The CDR3 contains 16 residues. CDR1 and CDR2 from the germline V gene are KGHSY and FQNENV.

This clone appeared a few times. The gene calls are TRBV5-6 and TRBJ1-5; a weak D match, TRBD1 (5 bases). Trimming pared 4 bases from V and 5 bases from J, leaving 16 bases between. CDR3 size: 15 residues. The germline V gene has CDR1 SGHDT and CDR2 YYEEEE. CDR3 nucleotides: TGTGCCAGCAGCGGGCCCGGGGGAATCCATCAGCCCCAGCATTTT. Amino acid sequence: CASSGPGGIHQPQHF.

In nucleotides, the CDR3 is TGTGCCAGTAGTGAGCGGACAGGAAGGGGGGTTAACGAGCAGTACTTC. Translated, it gives CASSERTGRGVNEQYF. This chain links TRBV19 with TRBJ2-7; the D gene is possibly TRBD1 (7 bases). The CDR3 has 16 amino acids. Per the germline V gene, CDR1 is LNHDA and CDR2 is SQIVND (reference sequence). With 5 bases removed from V and 5 bases from J, the gap between germline ends came to 22 bases.

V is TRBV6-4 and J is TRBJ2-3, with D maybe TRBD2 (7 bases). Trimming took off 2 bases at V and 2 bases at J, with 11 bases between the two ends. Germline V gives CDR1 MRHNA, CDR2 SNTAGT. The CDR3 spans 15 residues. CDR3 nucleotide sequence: TGTGCCAGCAGTGACACTGCGGGGGCCACAGATACGCAGTATTTT. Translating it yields CASSDTAGATDTQYF.

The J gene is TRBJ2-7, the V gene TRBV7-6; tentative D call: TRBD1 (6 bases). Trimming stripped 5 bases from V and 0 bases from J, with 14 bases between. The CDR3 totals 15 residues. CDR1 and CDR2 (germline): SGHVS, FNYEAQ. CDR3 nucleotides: TGTGCCAGCAGCCAGGGACAAGGGGCCTCCTACGAGCAGTACTTC. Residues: CASSQGQGASYEQYF.

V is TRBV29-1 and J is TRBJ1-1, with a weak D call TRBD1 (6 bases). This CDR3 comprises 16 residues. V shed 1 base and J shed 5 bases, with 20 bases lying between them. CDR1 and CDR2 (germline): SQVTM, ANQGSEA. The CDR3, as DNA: TGCAGCGTTGAAGCAGAATACAGGGAAGGAGGAACTGAAGCTTTCTTT. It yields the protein CSVEAEYREGGTEAFF.

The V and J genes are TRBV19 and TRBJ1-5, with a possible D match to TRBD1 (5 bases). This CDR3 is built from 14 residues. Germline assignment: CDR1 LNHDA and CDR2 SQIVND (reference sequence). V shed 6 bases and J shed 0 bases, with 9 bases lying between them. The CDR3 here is CASSYRNSNQPQHF. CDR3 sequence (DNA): TGTGCCAGTAGCTACAGGAATAGCAATCAGCCCCAGCATTTT.